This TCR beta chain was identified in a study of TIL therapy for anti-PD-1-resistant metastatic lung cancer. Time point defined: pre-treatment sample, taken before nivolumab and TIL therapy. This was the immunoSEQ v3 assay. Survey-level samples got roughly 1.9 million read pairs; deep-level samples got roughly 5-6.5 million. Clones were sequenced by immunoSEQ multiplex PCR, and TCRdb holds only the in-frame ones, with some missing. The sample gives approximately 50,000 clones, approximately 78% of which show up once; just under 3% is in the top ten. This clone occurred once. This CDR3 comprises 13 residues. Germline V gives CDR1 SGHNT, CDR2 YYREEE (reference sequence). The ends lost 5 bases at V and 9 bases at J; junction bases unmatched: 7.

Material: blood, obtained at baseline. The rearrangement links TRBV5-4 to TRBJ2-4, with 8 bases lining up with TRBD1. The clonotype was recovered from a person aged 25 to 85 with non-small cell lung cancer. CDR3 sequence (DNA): TGTGCCAGCAGTACTGACAGGGGAGGCATTCAGTACTTC. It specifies CASSTDRGGIQYF.